Shown below are 18 T cell receptor beta chains from a single sample sequenced in a study of T cell changes during pregnancy in multiple sclerosis. The protocol was immunoSEQ multiplex PCR, while the TCRdb copy is restricted to in-frame clones and leaves out a portion. The data hold more than 65,000 clones, with more than 90% observed a single time. Specimen: peripheral blood, collected in the first trimester of pregnancy. These receptor sequences come from a female donor with multiple sclerosis, enrolled in a pregnancy study.

The V call is TRBV6-1, the J call TRBJ1-2; 10 positions agree with TRBD1. The CDR3 contains 15 residues. Germline CDR1 is MNHNS and CDR2 is SASEGT. Losses at the gene ends were 0 bases for V and 7 bases for J; bases not matched to a gene: 5. The CDR3 is CASSEAMTGGPGYTF. The CDR3 DNA is TGTGCCAGCAGTGAAGCTATGACAGGGGGCCCTGGCTACACCTTC.

V is TRBV7-2 and J is TRBJ2-5, with TRBD2 as a possible D gene (5 bases). Between the trimmed V and J ends, which lost 5 bases and 5 bases, there was a span of 18 bases. CDR1 and CDR2 (germline): SGHTA, FQGNSA. The CDR3 has 15 residues. The CDR3 protein is CASSLDGLIGETQYF. As DNA, the CDR3 is TGTGCCAGCAGCCTGGACGGACTGATCGGCGAGACCCAGTACTTC.

J is TRBJ2-3 and V is TRBV7-2, with D perhaps TRBD1 (6 bases). Germline CDR1 is SGHTA and CDR2 is FQGNSA. The germline V and J ends were trimmed by 1 base and 2 bases, with 10 bases remaining between them. The length of the CDR3 is 15 residues. The CDR3 bases are TGTGCCAGCAGCTTAGGGGGACAACCCACAGATACGCAGTATTTT. Its protein product is CASSLGGQPTDTQYF.

Worth noting for this clone: Its ends do not fully match the called genes, so a read error is possible. J is TRBJ2-1 and V is TRBV5-1, with 11 bases fitting TRBD2. The CDR3 runs to 15 residues. Per germline, CDR1 SGHRS and CDR2 YFSETQ. The CDR3 nucleotides are TGCGCCAGCAGCACCGGGACTAGCGGCCTAAATGGGCAGTTCTTC. It translates to CASSTGTSGLNGQFF.

On this clone: The junction departs from germline at one end; a sequencing error may be responsible. The chain recombines TRBV11-2 with TRBJ2-7; TRBD1 is a possible D gene (5 bases). CDR3 size: 13 residues. Germline lookup yields CDR1 SGHAT and CDR2 FQNNGV. CDR3 sequence: CANSFSGSYEQYF. CDR3 DNA: TGTGCCAACAGCTTCTCAGGGTCCTACGAGCAGTACTTC.

The V call is TRBV27, the J call TRBJ1-5; tentatively, D is TRBD1 (6 bases). Germline V lookup: CDR1 MNHEY, CDR2 SMNVEV (reference sequence). The CDR3 loop spans 14 amino acids. V gave up 3 bases and J gave up 1 base, with 7 bases separating them. In DNA form, the CDR3 reads TGTGCCAGCAGTTTTGGGGGCAGCAATCAGCCCCAGCATTTT. Amino acids: CASSFGGSNQPQHF.

This rearrangement joins TRBV6-4 to TRBJ2-3; the D is unclear. CDR1 MRHNA and CDR2 SNTAGT come from the germline V gene. The CDR3 covers 16 residues. The V end was cut by 4 bases, the J end by 2 bases, with 16 bases between. CDR3: CASSAQTQSLTDTQYF. CDR3 nucleotides: TGTGCCAGCAGTGCCCAAACACAGAGCCTCACAGATACGCAGTATTTT.

V is TRBV10-2 and J is TRBJ1-4; 8 bases are a match to TRBD1. CDR1 is WSHSY, CDR2 SAAADI, per germline. The CDR3 is 14 amino acids. V lost 10 bases and J lost 5; bases outside the gene matches: 9. The CDR3 protein is CATSDRGPNEKLFF. As DNA, the CDR3 is TGCGCCACGTCTGACAGGGGACCCAATGAAAAACTGTTTTTT.

This chain links TRBV6-5 with TRBJ1-5, with D possibly being TRBD1 (5 bases). V shed 5 bases and J shed 1 base, with 9 bases lying between them. The CDR3 has 14 residues. From germline, CDR1 is MNHEY and CDR2 SVGAGI. The CDR3 sequence is CASSNPGSNQPQHF. DNA of the CDR3: TGTGCCAGCAGTAATCCAGGGAGCAATCAGCCCCAGCATTTT.

The rearrangement uses TRBV28 and TRBJ1-5; D gene ambiguous. CDR1 is MDHEN, CDR2 SYDVKM, per germline. With 1 base removed from V and 8 bases from J, the gap between germline ends came to 12 bases. CDR3 size: 14 residues. The DNA of the CDR3 is TGTGCCAGCAGTTTATACCTGGCCCTCAAGCCCCAGCATTTT. Translating gives CASSLYLALKPQHF.

This rearrangement joins TRBV5-1 to TRBJ2-3; TRBD2 matches 9 bases. The CDR3 loop spans 16 amino acids. Per the germline V gene, CDR1 is SGHRS and CDR2 is YFSETQ. V trimming: 4 bases; J trimming: 0 bases; junction bases outside the gene matches: 6. CDR3 in DNA: TGCGCCAGCAGCCTATTCAGCGGGGGGAGCACAGATACGCAGTATTTT. This gives the protein CASSLFSGGSTDTQYF.

This chain's CDR3 is CASSIDRDTEGYGYTF. As DNA, the CDR3 is TGTGCCAGTAGTATAGACCGGGACACGGAAGGCTATGGCTACACCTTC. The V call is TRBV19, the J call TRBJ1-2, with D possibly TRBD1 on 6 matching bases. Looked up from germline, CDR1 is LNHDA and CDR2 is SQIVND (reference sequence). Trimming shortened V by 0 bases and J by 4 bases, and 15 bases separated the two germline ends. This CDR3 is 16 amino acids long.

As concerns this clone: Other nucleotide sequences in the sample specify the same CDR3. V usage is TRBV7-3 and J usage is TRBJ1-2; TRBD1 matches 8 bases. V was pared by 4 bases and J by 4 bases, with 5 bases of the junction left unmatched. Per germline, CDR1 SGHTA and CDR2 FQGTGA. This CDR3 is 14 amino acids long. CDR3 sequence reads: CASSSGQGLYGYTF. For the CDR3, the DNA is TGTGCCAGCAGCTCAGGACAGGGCCTCTATGGCTACACCTTC.

The V gene is TRBV4-1, the J gene TRBJ1-1; D gene uncertain. CDR3 length equals 15 residues. Germline V gene lookup returns CDR1 MGHRA and CDR2 YSYEKL. Deletions cut 0 bases from V and 4 bases from J, with 12 bases between. The DNA of the CDR3 is TGCGCCAGCAGCCAAGACCACGGGAAAGGCACTGAAGCTTTCTTT. Residues: CASSQDHGKGTEAFF.

The chain links TRBV9 to TRBJ1-2; a possible D gene is TRBD1 (6 bases). CDR3 length: 13 residues. V was clipped by 2 bases and J by 4 bases, with 9 bases between them. Per the germline V gene, CDR1 is SGDLS and CDR2 is YYNGEE. The CDR3 DNA follows: TGTGCCAGCAGCGTGACAGGAGCCTATGGCTACACCTTC. This sequence encodes CASSVTGAYGYTF.

The J gene is TRBJ2-2, the V gene TRBV11-1, with D tentatively TRBD1 (6 bases). V was shortened by 3 bases and J by 0 bases, with 8 bases between the two germline ends. This CDR3 has 15 amino acids. Germline V gene data show CDR1 as SGHAT and CDR2 as FQDESV (reference sequence). In nucleotides, the CDR3 is TGTGCCAGCAGCTTGGCAGGGGCGAACACCGGGGAGCTGTTTTTT. Its protein is CASSLAGANTGELFF. The variable domain in full, with the rest retrieved from reference TRBV11-1 and TRBJ2-2, is EAEVAQSPRYKITEKSQAVAFWCDPISGHATLYWYRQILGQGPELLVQFQDESVVDDSQLPKDRFSAERLKGVDSTLKIQPAELGDSAMYLCASSLAGANTGELFFGEGSRLTVL.

This chain uses TRBV13 with TRBJ2-1, with 8 bases identical to TRBD2. The CDR3 covers 18 residues. Germline V gene sequence: CDR1 PRHDT, CDR2 FYEKMQ (reference sequence). V lost 0 bases, J lost 1 base, and 8 bases stayed unmatched. CDR3 sequence: CASSLGAGGRPSYNEQFF. The CDR3 DNA reads as TGTGCCAGCAGCTTAGGTGCAGGCGGGAGGCCTTCCTACAATGAGCAGTTCTTC.

The V and J genes are TRBV19 and TRBJ1-3, with TRBD1 as a possible D gene (6 bases). Germline V gives CDR1 LNHDA, CDR2 SQIVND (reference sequence). Trimming cost V 6 bases and J 0 bases, with 12 bases left between them. There are 15 residues in the CDR3. This chain's CDR3 is CASSGQTDSGNTIYF. CDR3 coding DNA: TGTGCCAGTAGCGGACAGACGGACTCTGGAAACACCATATATTTT.